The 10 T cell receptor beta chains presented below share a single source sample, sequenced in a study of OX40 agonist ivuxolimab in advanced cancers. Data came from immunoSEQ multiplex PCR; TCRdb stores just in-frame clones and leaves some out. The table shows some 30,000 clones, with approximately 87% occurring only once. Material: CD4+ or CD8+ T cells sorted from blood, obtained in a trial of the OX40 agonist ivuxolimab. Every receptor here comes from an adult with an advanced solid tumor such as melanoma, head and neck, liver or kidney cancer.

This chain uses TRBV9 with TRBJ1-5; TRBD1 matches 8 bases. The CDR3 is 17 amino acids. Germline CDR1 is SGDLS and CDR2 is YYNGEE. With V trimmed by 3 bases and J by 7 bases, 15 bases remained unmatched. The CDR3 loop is CASSAEGQDHFGQPQHF. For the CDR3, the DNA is TGTGCCAGCAGCGCCGAGGGACAGGACCACTTTGGGCAGCCCCAGCATTTT.

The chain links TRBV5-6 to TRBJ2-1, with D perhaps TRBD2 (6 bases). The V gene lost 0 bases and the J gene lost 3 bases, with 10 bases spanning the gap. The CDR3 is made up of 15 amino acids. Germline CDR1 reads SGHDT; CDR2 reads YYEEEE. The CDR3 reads CASSLGGVFYNEQFF. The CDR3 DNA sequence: TGTGCCAGCAGCTTGGGCGGGGTCTTCTACAATGAGCAGTTCTTC.

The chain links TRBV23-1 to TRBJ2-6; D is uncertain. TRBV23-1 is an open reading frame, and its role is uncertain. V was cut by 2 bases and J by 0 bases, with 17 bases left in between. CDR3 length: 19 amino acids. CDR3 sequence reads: CASSQSYWPEFSGANVLTF. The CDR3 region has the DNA TGCGCCAGCAGTCAAAGTTATTGGCCGGAATTCTCTGGGGCCAACGTCCTGACTTTC.

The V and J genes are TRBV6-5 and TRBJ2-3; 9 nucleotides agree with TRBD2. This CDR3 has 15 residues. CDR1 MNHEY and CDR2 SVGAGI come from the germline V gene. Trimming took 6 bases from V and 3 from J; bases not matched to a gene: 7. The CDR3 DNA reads TGTGCCAGCAGACTAAGCAGCGGGAGGACAGATACGCAGTATTTT. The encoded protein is CASRLSSGRTDTQYF.

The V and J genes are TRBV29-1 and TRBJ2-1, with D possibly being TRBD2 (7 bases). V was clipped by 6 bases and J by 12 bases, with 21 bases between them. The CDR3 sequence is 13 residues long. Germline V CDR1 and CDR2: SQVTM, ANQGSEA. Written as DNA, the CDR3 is TGCAGCGTCGATGGGGGGGCGGTGGGATGGCAGTTCTTC. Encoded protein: CSVDGGAVGWQFF.

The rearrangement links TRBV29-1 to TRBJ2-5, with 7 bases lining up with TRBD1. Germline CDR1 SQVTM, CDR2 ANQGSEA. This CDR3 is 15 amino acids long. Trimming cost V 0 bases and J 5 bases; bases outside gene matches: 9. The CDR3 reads CSVEEGRGRAETQYF. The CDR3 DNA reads TGCAGCGTTGAAGAAGGTAGGGGGCGCGCGGAGACCCAGTACTTC.

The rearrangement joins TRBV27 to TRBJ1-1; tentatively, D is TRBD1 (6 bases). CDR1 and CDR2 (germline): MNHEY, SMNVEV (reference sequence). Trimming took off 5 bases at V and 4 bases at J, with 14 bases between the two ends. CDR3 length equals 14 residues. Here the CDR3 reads CASSPGKGGTEAFF. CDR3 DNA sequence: TGTGCCAGCAGTCCAGGAAAGGGGGGCACTGAAGCTTTCTTT.

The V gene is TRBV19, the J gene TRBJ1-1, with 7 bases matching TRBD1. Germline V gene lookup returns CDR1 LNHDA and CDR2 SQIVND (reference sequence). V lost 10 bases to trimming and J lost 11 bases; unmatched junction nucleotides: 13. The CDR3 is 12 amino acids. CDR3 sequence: CAITTQGGWAFF. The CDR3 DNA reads TGTGCCATCACCACCCAGGGGGGTTGGGCTTTCTTT. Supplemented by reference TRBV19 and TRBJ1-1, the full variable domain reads DGGITQSPKYLFRKEGQNVTLSCEQNLNHDAMYWYRQDPGQGLRLIYYSQIVNDFQKGDIAEGYSVSREKKESFPLTVTSAQKNPTAFYLCAITTQGGWAFFGQGTRLTVV.

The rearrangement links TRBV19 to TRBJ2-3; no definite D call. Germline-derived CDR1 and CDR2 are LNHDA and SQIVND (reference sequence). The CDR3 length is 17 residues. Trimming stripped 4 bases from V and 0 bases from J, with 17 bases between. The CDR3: CASSNYLVISSTDTQYF. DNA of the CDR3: TGTGCCAGTAGTAATTATCTGGTGATTTCTAGCACAGATACGCAGTATTTT.

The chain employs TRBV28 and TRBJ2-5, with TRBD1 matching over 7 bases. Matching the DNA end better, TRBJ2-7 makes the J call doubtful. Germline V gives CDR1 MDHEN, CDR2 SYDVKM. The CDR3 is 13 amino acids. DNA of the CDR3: TGTGCCAGCAGTTTCACAGGGGAACACGAGCAGTACTTC. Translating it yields CASSFTGEHEQYF.